Sequencing of this TCR beta chain was carried out in a study of CD8+ T cells in alopecia areata. Study information: Oral tofacitinib (5 to 10 mg twice daily) was administered to treated patients.

Reverse transcription of extracted RNA yielded cDNA, which provided the sequencing template. Measured with immunoSEQ multiplex PCR; TCRdb has only the in-frame clones, and not every one. The sample has 190,000 or so clones; roughly three fifths are singletons. Only a few counts were recorded for this clone. Its antigen remains unknown. Treatment indicated: oral pan-JAK inhibitor, 5-10 mg twice daily. Peripheral blood and lesional scalp punch biopsies came from alopecia areata patients. The V end lost 6 bases, the J end lost 5 bases, and 8 bases lay between the germline ends. The CDR3 loop spans 12 amino acids. The germline CDR1 and CDR2 sequences are MNHNY and SVGAGI (reference sequence). The study, taken as a whole, reports: Lesional tissue from the scalp (especially in alopecia totalis/universalis) showed higher clonality than normal scalp.

This specimen consisted of CD4+ T cells sorted from blood, obtained at week 4, from a patient treated with tofacitinib. The genes are TRBV6-6 and TRBJ1-5, with D hard to call. The clonotype was recovered from a human donor with alopecia areata. The CDR3 loop reads CASRLGDQPQHF. The DNA for the CDR3 is TGTGCCAGCAGACTTGGGGATCAGCCCCAGCATTTT.